One and the same sample provided the 12 T cell receptor beta chains below, sequenced in a study of shared clonotypes between healthy human individuals. TCRdb's copy holds only in-frame clones and misses some; the assay was immunoSEQ multiplex PCR. The sample shows about 2 million clones, approximately 95% of them seen only once. The material sequenced was naive CD4+ T cells sorted from blood. Stated subset: CD45RA+ positively selected. The receptors were gathered from a man younger than 35 in good health.

This chain connects TRBV6-1 to TRBJ1-2; 8 nucleotides line up with TRBD1. Germline V gene sequence: CDR1 MNHNS, CDR2 SASEGT. Unmatched junction bases numbered 2, after V lost 3 bases and J lost 2 bases. The CDR3 sequence is 14 residues long. Written as DNA, the CDR3 is TGTGCCAGCAGTGAGGACAGGGTCAACTATGGCTACACCTTC. Its translation is CASSEDRVNYGYTF.

V gene TRBV5-8 combines with J gene TRBJ1-2; TRBD1 might be the D (5 bases). Germline V gene data show CDR1 as SGHTS and CDR2 as YDEGEE. Trimming cost V 4 bases and J 5 bases, with 18 bases left between them. The CDR3 loop spans 15 amino acids. Here the CDR3 reads CASSPGADLFYGYTF. The CDR3, as DNA: TGTGCCAGCAGCCCTGGGGCAGACCTTTTTTATGGCTACACCTTC.

This chain uses TRBV10-1 with TRBJ1-3, with D unclear. The V end lost 2 bases, the J end lost 0 bases, and 8 bases lay between the germline ends. CDR3 length: 15 residues. Germline V gene data show CDR1 as WNHNN and CDR2 as SYGVQD (reference sequence). The CDR3 here is CASSESRTSGNTIYF. The CDR3 DNA reads TGCGCCAGCAGTGAGAGCAGGACCTCTGGAAACACCATATATTTT.

The chain combines TRBV29-1 with TRBJ1-1, with TRBD1 as a possible D gene (5 bases). The V end was cut by 6 bases, the J end by 0 bases, with 14 bases between. Germline CDR1 is SQVTM and CDR2 is ANQGSEA. The CDR3 sequence is 14 residues long. The CDR3 coding sequence is TGCAGCGTCTGGGCCCAGACAGTGAACACTGAAGCTTTCTTT. Encoded protein: CSVWAQTVNTEAFF.

In this sample, this clone turned up a few times. This rearrangement joins TRBV10-3 to TRBJ2-5; 7 bases fit TRBD1. The end of the DNA aligns better with TRBJ2-7, so the J call may be wrong. CDR3 length equals 13 residues. Germline V gene lookup returns CDR1 ENHRY and CDR2 SYGVKD. DNA of the CDR3: TGTGCCATCAGTGAAAGGGGGCTCGACGAGCAGTACTTC. As protein: CAISERGLDEQYF.

With respect to this clone: The CDR3 ends on some other residue instead of the conserved phenylalanine or tryptophan, so this is likely a read error. The chain joins TRBV6-5 to TRBJ2-7; no firm D call. V was trimmed by 2 bases and J by 2 bases, leaving 13 bases between them. Germline V gives CDR1 MNHEY, CDR2 SVGAGI. The CDR3 sequence is 15 residues long. The CDR3 region has the DNA TGTGCCAGCAGTTACGGTGTTTCTGACACCTACGAGCAGTACTCC. This codes for CASSYGVSDTYEQYS.

J is TRBJ2-1 and V is TRBV7-3, with TRBD2 matching 8 bases. The CDR3 runs 15 residues. Losses at the gene ends were 11 bases for V and 2 bases for J; bases not matched to a gene: 11. CDR1 is SGHTA, CDR2 FQGTGA, per germline. The CDR3 DNA reads as TGTGCCTCAGCTCAAGCGGGGGAAACCTACAATGAGCAGTTCTTC. It is translated as CASAQAGETYNEQFF.

The chain recombines TRBV7-3 with TRBJ2-4; TRBD1 agrees at 11 bases. CDR1 is SGHTA, CDR2 FQGTGA, per germline. The CDR3 totals 15 residues. V lost 4 bases and J lost 6; bases outside the gene matches: 5. CDR3 DNA: TGTGCCAGCAGCTCCACCGGGACAGGGGGAAACATTCAGTACTTC. Residues: CASSSTGTGGNIQYF.

Concerning this clone: The same CDR3 is also encoded by other DNA sequences in this sample. The CDR3 spells CASSLPTGNTEAFF. The CDR3 DNA reads as TGTGCCAGCAGCTTGCCCACAGGGAACACTGAAGCTTTCTTT. The chain recombines TRBV5-4 with TRBJ1-1; TRBD1 might be the D (5 bases). Trimming left V 1 base short and J 1 base short, with 8 bases between. This CDR3 has 14 amino acids. CDR1 is SGHNT, CDR2 YYREEE, per germline (reference sequence).

J is TRBJ1-1 and V is TRBV19; D perhaps matches TRBD1 (5 bases). Trimming removed 8 bases from V and 8 bases from J, with 12 bases in between. CDR1 is LNHDA, CDR2 SQIVND, per germline (reference sequence). The CDR3 has 11 amino acids. CDR3: CASQGWGEAFF. CDR3 sequence (DNA): TGTGCCAGTCAGGGATGGGGCGAAGCTTTCTTT.

The CDR3 nucleotides read TGTGCCAGCACTACCAGGACACGTTCCTACGAGCAGTACTTC. It specifies CASTTRTRSYEQYF. J is TRBJ2-7 and V is TRBV6-5, with a tentative D call TRBD1 (5 bases). The CDR3 runs 14 residues. V was clipped by 7 bases and J by 1 base, with 14 bases between them. Germline CDR1 MNHEY, CDR2 SVGAGI.

The chain uses TRBV30 and TRBJ1-1; D is uncertain. This CDR3 is 12 amino acids long. The germline gives CDR1 GTSNPN, CDR2 SVGIG (reference sequence). V was shortened by 0 bases and J by 4 bases, with 6 bases between the two germline ends. The DNA of the CDR3 is TGTGCCTGGAGTGTATGGGGCACTGAAGCTTTCTTT. Protein product: CAWSVWGTEAFF.